The rows below give T cell receptor beta chains drawn from one sample of a study of cytomegalovirus exposure and HLA in healthy donors. Only in-frame clones appear in the TCRdb table, and some are missing; sequencing was by immunoSEQ multiplex PCR. The data show some 85,000 clones, about three quarters seen once. Material: PBMCs. Receptors were obtained from a middle-aged woman in good health and CMV-seropositive. CDR3s include the opening cysteine and the closing phenylalanine or tryptophan. Each record gives: clone size, J gene, D gene, V gene, CDR3 DNA, CDR3 protein. D genes are given only for firm matches. A row's size may be missing; if present it is once, few, many or a size class.

size: -; J: TRBJ1-1; D: TRBD1; V: TRBV29-1; DNA: TGCAGCGGTCAAGGGGGCACGGCGGGCACTGAAGCTTTCTTT; CDR3: CSGQGGTAGTEAFF
size: -; J: TRBJ2-3; D: -; V: TRBV7-9; DNA: TGTGCCAGCAGCTTAGTGGGGGGGGCTACAGATACGCAGTATTTT; CDR3: CASSLVGGATDTQYF
size: -; J: TRBJ1-1; D: -; V: TRBV6-5; DNA: TGTGCCAGCAGTCCCGGGAGTCGTAGAGCTTTCTTT; CDR3: CASSPGSRRAFF
size: -; J: TRBJ2-3; D: -; V: TRBV14; DNA: TGTGCCAGCAGGCATTTTTTCGCCGTATCTACCTTCGGCACAGATACGCAGTATTTT; CDR3: CASRHFFAVSTFGTDTQYF
size: -; J: TRBJ2-1; D: -; V: TRBV5-5; DNA: TGTGCCAGCCTCCCCAGCGGACTTAGAAACAATGAGCAGTTCTTC; CDR3: CASLPSGLRNNEQFF
size: once; J: TRBJ2-3; D: TRBD2; V: TRBV4-3; DNA: TGCGCCAGCAGCCATGGGACTAGCGGGAGAATAGATACGCAGTATTTT; CDR3: CASSHGTSGRIDTQYF
size: -; J: TRBJ1-1; D: -; V: TRBV14; DNA: TGTGCCAGCAGCCAAGTGGCAGGGTCTAACACTGAAGCTTTCTTT; CDR3: CASSQVAGSNTEAFF
size: -; J: TRBJ2-7; D: TRBD1; V: TRBV30; DNA: TGTGCCTGGGGTCTCGGACAGGCCCCTCGGGACGAGCAGTACTTC; CDR3: CAWGLGQAPRDEQYF
size: -; J: TRBJ2-3; D: TRBD2; V: TRBV9; DNA: TGTGCCAGCAGCGGCCCGGGACTAGCGGGAGAAGATACGCAGTATTTT; CDR3: CASSGPGLAGEDTQYF
size: -; J: TRBJ2-1; D: TRBD2; V: TRBV7-9; DNA: TGTGCCAGCAGCCCATCCGGGACTAGCGGGAGGGAGTTCTTC; CDR3: CASSPSGTSGREFF
size: -; J: TRBJ1-6; D: TRBD1; V: TRBV19; DNA: TGTGCCAGTAGTACAGACAGGGAAGTTTCCTATAATTCACCCCTCCACTTT; CDR3: CASSTDREVSYNSPLHF
size: -; J: TRBJ1-5; D: -; V: TRBV29-1; DNA: TGCAGCGTTGGACACAATAGCAATCAGCCCCAGCATTTT; CDR3: CSVGHNSNQPQHF
size: -; J: TRBJ2-1; D: -; V: TRBV11-3; DNA: TGTGCCAGCAGCTTAATGGTCGGGGAGCAGTTCTTC; CDR3: CASSLMVGEQFF
size: -; J: TRBJ2-1; D: -; V: TRBV27; DNA: TGTGCCAGCAGTTCCGGACACTCGCGGAAGTTCTTC; CDR3: CASSSGHSRKFF
size: -; J: TRBJ2-5; D: TRBD2; V: TRBV5-1; DNA: TGCGCCAGCAGCGCGACTAGCGGGAGCTTTCAAGAGACCCAGTACTTC; CDR3: CASSATSGSFQETQYF
size: -; J: TRBJ1-4; D: TRBD1; V: TRBV10-3; DNA: TGTGCCATCAGGAAGGGACAGGGGGAAACTGAAAAACTGTTTTTT; CDR3: CAIRKGQGETEKLFF
size: -; J: TRBJ2-3; D: -; V: TRBV11-2; DNA: TGTGCCAGCAGCGAGGCCGCAGGGTTTTCAGATACGCAGTATTTT; CDR3: CASSEAAGFSDTQYF
size: -; J: TRBJ2-3; D: -; V: TRBV9; DNA: TGTGCCAGCAGCGTAGCCGGGTTCCGCACAGATACGCAGTATTTT; CDR3: CASSVAGFRTDTQYF
size: once; J: TRBJ2-1; D: TRBD1; V: TRBV5-4; DNA: TGTGCCAGCAGCAATGGACAGGGGTCCTACAATGAGCAGTTCTTC; CDR3: CASSNGQGSYNEQFF
size: medium-sized; J: TRBJ1-3; D: -; V: TRBV27; DNA: TGTGCCAGCAGGGGTACAGCTACCTCTGGAAACACCATATATTTT; CDR3: CASRGTATSGNTIYF
size: -; J: TRBJ1-2; D: -; V: TRBV7-6; DNA: TGTGCCAGCAGCTTTTGGAAAAACGGGTATGGCTACACCTTC; CDR3: CASSFWKNGYGYTF
size: -; J: TRBJ1-1; D: -; V: TRBV29-1; DNA: TGCAGCGTTGGACAGATTATGAACACTGAAGCTTTCTTT; CDR3: CSVGQIMNTEAFF
size: -; J: TRBJ2-2; D: TRBD2; V: TRBV2; DNA: TGTGCCAGCAGCCTAACGCGGGCGGGAGGACGCACCGGGGAGCTGTTTTTT; CDR3: CASSLTRAGGRTGELFF
size: -; J: TRBJ2-3; D: -; V: TRBV6-6; DNA: TGTGCCAGCAGTTACGAACCAGGCACAGATACGCAGTATTTT; CDR3: CASSYEPGTDTQYF
size: -; J: TRBJ1-2; D: -; V: TRBV2; DNA: TGTGCCAGCAGTAGGGACGGGTTCACAGGGATCGGTGGCTACACCTTC; CDR3: CASSRDGFTGIGGYTF
size: few; J: TRBJ2-2; D: TRBD2; V: TRBV5-6; DNA: TGTGCCAGCAGCTTTATGCGGGGGGTAACCGGGGAGCTGTTTTTT; CDR3: CASSFMRGVTGELFF
size: few; J: TRBJ1-1; D: -; V: TRBV4-3; DNA: TGCGCCAGCAGCCAAGCCGGGGGGGGGAGGAACACTGAAGCTTTCTTT; CDR3: CASSQAGGGRNTEAFF
size: few; J: TRBJ1-4; D: -; V: TRBV7-6; DNA: TGTGCCAGCAGCCTATTTTCAACTAATGAAAAACTGTTTTTT; CDR3: CASSLFSTNEKLFF
size: -; J: TRBJ2-7; D: -; V: TRBV6-6; DNA: TGTGCCAGTACCACCGGGCTAGCCTCCTACGAGCAGTACTTC; CDR3: CASTTGLASYEQYF
size: -; J: TRBJ1-1; D: -; V: TRBV7-2; DNA: TGTGCCAGCAGCGTACAGTTGTCGGGGGAAGCTGAAGCTTTCTTT; CDR3: CASSVQLSGEAEAFF
size: -; J: TRBJ1-5; D: -; V: TRBV28; DNA: TGTGCCAGCAGTTTGGGGCAGGGGTTTCGACAGCCCCAGCATTTT; CDR3: CASSLGQGFRQPQHF
size: -; J: TRBJ2-5; D: -; V: TRBV5-4; DNA: TGTGCCAGCAGCTACACTACGGGACCAGGGGTCCAAGAGACCCAGTACTTC; CDR3: CASSYTTGPGVQETQYF
size: -; J: TRBJ2-4; D: -; V: TRBV28; DNA: TGTGCCAGCAGTTCCTCGACAAGCCTTAAGGAAAACATTCAGTACTTC; CDR3: CASSSSTSLKENIQYF
size: -; J: TRBJ1-2; D: -; V: TRBV6-5; DNA: TGTGCCAGCAGTGGGAGTAACTATGGCTACACCTTC; CDR3: CASSGSNYGYTF
size: -; J: TRBJ2-5; D: -; V: TRBV14; DNA: TGTGCCAGCAGCCAAGATTCCCTTCTAGAGACCCAGTACTTC; CDR3: CASSQDSLLETQYF
size: -; J: TRBJ1-1; D: TRBD1; V: TRBV6-6; DNA: TGTGCCAGCAGTTTGGACAGGGGACGAACTGAAGCTTTCTTT; CDR3: CASSLDRGRTEAFF
size: -; J: TRBJ2-7; D: -; V: TRBV9; DNA: TGTGCCAGCAGCGTCGGCGGGCTTTCTGGAGAGCAGTACTTC; CDR3: CASSVGGLSGEQYF
size: -; J: TRBJ2-7; D: TRBD1; V: TRBV15; DNA: TGTGCCACCAGCCGGGACAGGGATACCGAGCAGTACTTC; CDR3: CATSRDRDTEQYF
size: -; J: TRBJ2-7; D: TRBD1; V: TRBV10-3; DNA: TGTGCCATCAGTACGGGACAGGCCTACGAGCAGTACTTC; CDR3: CAISTGQAYEQYF
size: -; J: TRBJ1-2; D: TRBD1; V: TRBV7-2; DNA: TGTGCCAGCAGCCAGCCAGGGACAGCTAACTATGGCTACACCTTC; CDR3: CASSQPGTANYGYTF
size: -; J: TRBJ2-7; D: TRBD1; V: TRBV30; DNA: TGTGCCTGGGGACAGGGGAGGGAGCAGTACTTC; CDR3: CAWGQGREQYF
size: -; J: TRBJ2-7; D: -; V: TRBV4-2; DNA: TGTGCCAGCAGCCAACAGGTAGCGGACGAGCAGTACTTC; CDR3: CASSQQVADEQYF
size: -; J: TRBJ1-3; D: TRBD1; V: TRBV15; DNA: TGTGCCACCAGCACAGGACAGGGGGCAGGAAACACCATATATTTT; CDR3: CATSTGQGAGNTIYF
size: -; J: TRBJ2-1; D: TRBD1; V: TRBV29-1; DNA: TGCAGCGTCAGGGGGCTTAGCTACAATGAGCAGTTCTTC; CDR3: CSVRGLSYNEQFF
size: few; J: TRBJ1-1; D: -; V: TRBV7-9; DNA: TGTGCCATACTAGTCGGCGCGGACACTGAAGCTTTCTTT; CDR3: CAILVGADTEAFF
size: -; J: TRBJ1-1; D: TRBD1; V: TRBV9; DNA: TGTGCCAGCAGCGCGCAGGGGGCAGCGGGAGCTTTCTTT; CDR3: CASSAQGAAGAFF
size: many; J: TRBJ1-2; D: TRBD1; V: TRBV7-2; DNA: TGTGCCAGCAGACCGGACAGGGTCACAGGCTACACCTTC; CDR3: CASRPDRVTGYTF
size: -; J: TRBJ1-5; D: TRBD1; V: TRBV28; DNA: TGTGCCAGCAACATACAGGGGTTTCAGCCCCAGCATTTT; CDR3: CASNIQGFQPQHF
size: -; J: TRBJ1-1; D: TRBD1; V: TRBV10-3; DNA: TGTGCCATCACTGAGGGGGCCATAGACACTGAAGCTTTCTTT; CDR3: CAITEGAIDTEAFF
size: -; J: TRBJ1-3; D: TRBD1; V: TRBV9; DNA: TGTGCCAGCAGTACAGGGGCCTCTGGAAACACCATATATTTT; CDR3: CASSTGASGNTIYF
size: -; J: TRBJ1-1; D: -; V: TRBV19; DNA: TGTGCCAGTAGTCCTCAGGGGATTGTCGCTGAAGCTTTCTTT; CDR3: CASSPQGIVAEAFF
size: -; J: TRBJ1-5; D: -; V: TRBV19; DNA: TGTGCCAGTAGTATGTCGGTGTCGAATCAGCCCCAGCATTTT; CDR3: CASSMSVSNQPQHF
size: -; J: TRBJ2-3; D: -; V: TRBV6-1; DNA: TGTGCCAGCGTTAGACAGGACGGCACAGATACGCAGTATTTT; CDR3: CASVRQDGTDTQYF
size: -; J: TRBJ1-5; D: -; V: TRBV7-2; DNA: TGTGCCAGCAGCCCCAGCGGACGCCTTCAGCATTTT; CDR3: CASSPSGRLQHF
size: -; J: TRBJ1-1; D: -; V: TRBV7-9; DNA: TGTGCCAGCAATCCCGTAGAGGGCACTGAAGCTTTCTTT; CDR3: CASNPVEGTEAFF
size: -; J: TRBJ1-2; D: TRBD1; V: TRBV18; DNA: TGTGCCAGCTCACCTTCAAGGACAGGAAACTATGGCTACACCTTC; CDR3: CASSPSRTGNYGYTF
size: -; J: TRBJ2-7; D: TRBD1; V: TRBV14; DNA: TGTGCCAGCAGCCCCGACCCCCGGGGACAGGGGTTGAGGGAGCAGTACTTC; CDR3: CASSPDPRGQGLREQYF
size: -; J: TRBJ2-7; D: -; V: TRBV11-2; DNA: TGTGCCAGCAGCTTAGACAGGCTCTACGAGCAGTACTTC; CDR3: CASSLDRLYEQYF
size: -; J: TRBJ2-7; D: TRBD2; V: TRBV5-1; DNA: TGCGCCAGCAGCATCAATCCAGCGGGAGGGGCCTACGAGCAGTACTTC; CDR3: CASSINPAGGAYEQYF